The rows below give T cell receptor beta chains drawn from one sample of a study of OX40 agonist ivuxolimab in advanced cancers. Clones were read by immunoSEQ multiplex PCR, and TCRdb kept only the in-frame ones, dropping some. The sample has roughly 60,000 clones, about 90% seen once. The starting material was CD4+ or CD8+ T cells sorted from blood, obtained in a trial of the OX40 agonist ivuxolimab. Source of these receptors: an adult with an advanced solid tumor such as melanoma, head and neck, liver or kidney cancer. CDR3s include the opening cysteine and the closing phenylalanine or tryptophan.

j_call v_call cdr3_aa
TRBJ2-3 TRBV9 CASSPRGETDTQYF
TRBJ2-1 TRBV7-8 CASSFWGGSYNEQFF
TRBJ1-1 TRBV4-3 CASSQVGQDTEAFF
TRBJ2-7 TRBV23-1 CASTQGNSPTYEQYF
TRBJ1-2 TRBV6-5 CASSYSLGGLSGYTF
TRBJ2-1 TRBV5-6 CASSPAGVNFYNEQFF
TRBJ2-2 TRBV5-4 CASSKDARTGELFF
TRBJ2-7 TRBV5-6 CASSLLDSYEQYF
TRBJ1-1 TRBV27 CASSLSMAATEAFF
TRBJ2-2 TRBV11-2 CASSLTGWTGELFF
TRBJ2-7 TRBV19 CASSGTGSRGYEQYF
TRBJ1-3 TRBV11-1 CASSARQHSGNTIYF
TRBJ1-2 TRBV6-5 CATLTTGTRWGGYTF
TRBJ2-5 TRBV28 CASGRGGQETQYF
TRBJ2-7 TRBV11-1 CASSITRQGRYEQYF
TRBJ2-5 TRBV7-2 CASSLGTGAAYF